A single sample is the source of the 24 T cell receptor beta chains below, sequenced in a study of T cells in Graves' hyperthyroidism and ophthalmopathy. Amplification targeted TCR beta CDR3 regions from RNA transcripts. Primed by the HTBI set, a first-round RT-PCR was run on the TCR CDR3. From the multiplex PCR reads, TCRdb called clonotypes with MiXCR, one entry per CDR3 protein. The sample records under 650,000 distinct CDR3 sequences, about 16% being singletons. Sequencing was done on a sample of blood. These receptors all stem from a woman in her 30s with Graves' hyperthyroidism.

The chain is built from TRBV20-1 and TRBJ2-3; TRBD1 agrees at 11 bases. The V gene end was trimmed by 5 bases and the J gene end by 5 bases; junction bases not matched to a gene: 3. This CDR3 is 13 amino acids long. CDR1 DFQATT and CDR2 SNEGSKA come from the germline V gene (reference sequence). The CDR3 nucleotides read TGCAGTGCTCAGGACAGGGGGCAAGATACGCAGTATTTT. The encoded protein is CSAQDRGQDTQYF.

This clonotype was seen just once. A much larger clone is a single base away; this may be a read error. The V call is TRBV11-3, the J call TRBJ2-5; the D gene could be TRBD1 or TRBD2 (5 bases each). The J call may not be correct, given that the DNA end is closer to TRBJ2-1. The CDR3 sequence is 14 residues long. Germline V lookup: CDR1 SGHNT, CDR2 YENEEA. DNA for the CDR3: TGTGCCAGCAGCACCGGGACCTTTGTGGAGACCCAGTTCTTC. Translated, it gives CASSTGTFVETQFF.

This clonotype was observed a handful of times. The chain links TRBV6-1 to TRBJ1-5; 8 nucleotides agree with TRBD1. Germline V CDR1 and CDR2: MNHNS, SASEGT. With V trimmed by 4 bases and J by 0 bases, 2 bases remained unmatched. CDR3 size: 15 residues. The CDR3 reads CASSGDRYSNQPQHF. The CDR3 nucleotides read TGTGCCAGCAGTGGGGACAGGTATAGCAATCAGCCCCAGCATTTT.

This chain links TRBV28 with TRBJ1-4, with 8 nucleotides matching TRBD1. Germline V CDR1 and CDR2: MDHEN, SYDVKM. The CDR3 loop spans 18 amino acids. V lost 1 base to trimming and J lost 0 bases; unmatched junction nucleotides: 7. CDR3 amino acids: CASSLSGRGRPTNEKLFF. In DNA, the CDR3 is TGTGCCAGCAGTTTATCAGGCAGGGGGCGACCAACTAATGAAAAACTGTTTTTT. Full variable domain (remainder filled in from reference TRBV28 and TRBJ1-4): DVKVTQSSRYLVKRTGEKVFLECVQDMDHENMFWYRQDPGLGLRLIYFSYDVKMKEKGDIPEGYSVSREKKERFSLILESASTNQTSMYLCASSLSGRGRPTNEKLFFGSGTQLSVL.

This clonotype was detected many times. V and J are TRBV6-1 and TRBJ1-5; weak D call: TRBD1 (5 bases). Germline V gene sequence: CDR1 MNHNS, CDR2 SASEGT. The ends were cut back, 5 bases at V and 3 bases at J, with 11 bases in the middle. The CDR3 spans 14 residues. For the CDR3, the DNA is TGTGCCAGCAGTTACCAGGGCCCCAATCAGCCCCAGCATTTT. As protein: CASSYQGPNQPQHF.

This clonotype was counted ten times or more. The gene calls are TRBV6-6 and TRBJ1-1; perhaps TRBD1 as D (6 bases). CDR1 and CDR2 from the germline V gene are MNHNY and SVGAGI (reference sequence). Trimming removed 0 bases at V and 0 bases at J, with 8 bases between. The CDR3 is 15 residues long. CDR3 sequence (DNA): TGTGCCAGCAGTTACTCCACAGGGTTGAACACTGAAGCTTTCTTT. It specifies CASSYSTGLNTEAFF.

The sample holds many counts of this clonotype. The chain has TRBV27 and TRBJ1-1, with TRBD1 matching over 9 bases. The V segment lost 6 bases and the J segment 3 bases; nucleotides outside the gene matches: 5. Germline V gene sequence: CDR1 MNHEY, CDR2 SMNVEV (reference sequence). The CDR3 is made up of 14 amino acids. CDR3 protein: CASRNRGQHTEAFF. In DNA, the CDR3 is TGTGCCAGCAGGAACAGGGGGCAGCACACTGAAGCTTTCTTT.

This clonotype appeared many times. The rearrangement links TRBV6-2 or TRBV6-3 to TRBJ2-7; D not certain. Trimming took off 1 base at V and 5 bases at J, with 9 bases between the two ends. Looked up from germline, CDR1 is MNHEY and CDR2 is SVGEGT. This CDR3 spans 13 amino acids. CDR3 in DNA: TGTGCCAGCAGTTACTGGGCAGTGGACGAGCAGTACTTC. It translates to CASSYWAVDEQYF.

This rearrangement joins TRBV6-5 to TRBJ2-3; 8 bases match TRBD2. The CDR3 loop spans 15 amino acids. Germline V CDR1 and CDR2: MNHEY, SVGAGI. Trimming removed 4 bases from V and 4 bases from J; junction bases left unmatched: 7. CDR3 region: CASSSTAGGPDTQYF. CDR3 DNA: TGTGCCAGCAGTTCGACGGCGGGAGGTCCAGATACGCAGTATTTT.

This clonotype was picked up a small number of times. This chain connects TRBV5-6 to TRBJ2-1; 7 bases line up with TRBD2. The CDR3 has 16 residues. V lost 0 bases, J lost 2 bases, and 5 bases stayed unmatched. Germline V lookup: CDR1 SGHDT, CDR2 YYEEEE. In nucleotides, the CDR3 is TGTGCCAGCAGCTTGGAGGTGGGAGGGGCCTACAATGAGCAGTTCTTC. Translated, it gives CASSLEVGGAYNEQFF.

At least ten counts were recorded for this clonotype. V is TRBV12-3 or TRBV12-4 and J is TRBJ2-5, with 9 bases aligning to TRBD1. This CDR3 region has 15 residues. J lost 5 bases, V lost 6 bases, and 10 bases had no gene match. CDR3 DNA sequence: TGTGCCAGCAGCCCCACAGGGGGCCGGTGGGAGACCCAGTACTTC. It yields the protein CASSPTGGRWETQYF.

This clonotype was seen repeatedly, ten times or more. This chain connects TRBV6-1 to TRBJ2-1; D might be TRBD2 (5 bases). Trimming removed 5 bases at V and 7 bases at J, with 12 bases between. Germline CDR1 is MNHNS and CDR2 is SASEGT. The CDR3 length is 13 residues. DNA of the CDR3: TGTGCCAGCAGTTCCGGGAATGGGAATGAGCAGTTCTTC. This sequence encodes CASSSGNGNEQFF.

The J gene is TRBJ2-1, the V gene TRBV6-2 or TRBV6-3; the match to TRBD2 covers 9 bases. Germline assignment: CDR1 MNHEY and CDR2 SVGEGT. This CDR3 is built from 15 residues. Trimming removed 4 bases from V and 2 bases from J; junction bases left unmatched: 3. CDR3 region: CASSSVAGAYNEQFF. The CDR3, as DNA: TGTGCCAGCAGTTCCGTAGCGGGGGCCTACAATGAGCAGTTCTTC.

This clonotype was seen more than once but under ten times. The rearrangement joins TRBV19 to TRBJ1-5, with a possible D match to TRBD1 (6 bases). The CDR3 is 14 residues long. Trimming shortened V by 7 bases and J by 0 bases, and 10 bases separated the two germline ends. From germline, CDR1 is LNHDA and CDR2 SQIVND (reference sequence). CDR3 nucleotide sequence: TGTGCCAGTAATCGACAGGCTAGCAATCAGCCCCAGCATTTT. It encodes CASNRQASNQPQHF.

The CDR3 nucleotides are TGTGCCAGCAGTTTATTAGAGGATTATACCTACGAGCAGTACTTC. This sequence encodes CASSLLEDYTYEQYF. This chain joins TRBV27 and TRBJ2-7, with D unclear. CDR1 and CDR2 (germline): MNHEY, SMNVEV (reference sequence). This CDR3 region has 15 residues. V gave up 1 base and J gave up 2 bases, with 12 bases separating them.

The CDR3 DNA is TGTGCCACCAGTGACCTAACAGGGGGCGGAGAGACCCAGTACTTC. Its protein is CATSDLTGGGETQYF. J is TRBJ2-5 and V is TRBV24-1, with TRBD1 matching over 9 bases. The germline V gene has CDR1 KGHDR and CDR2 SFDVKD. Losses at the gene ends were 4 bases for V and 4 bases for J; bases not matched to a gene: 6. CDR3 size: 15 residues.

The chain has TRBV5-6 and TRBJ1-5, with a possible D match to TRBD1 (5 bases). CDR1 is SGHDT, CDR2 YYEEEE, per germline. The CDR3 runs to 15 residues. V lost 3 bases, J lost 7 bases, and 17 bases lay in between. The CDR3 DNA sequence: TGTGCCAGCAGCTCCTGGGGCGGCCCAAGACAGCCCCAGCATTTT. Translating it yields CASSSWGGPRQPQHF.

This clonotype was detected many times. One end of the junction fails to match germline, which may point to a read error. The V and J genes are TRBV2 and TRBJ1-5, with 7 bases aligning to TRBD1. This CDR3 region has 15 residues. Germline CDR1 reads SNHLY; CDR2 reads FYNNEI. The CDR3 region is CASTEQGMSNQPQHF. CDR3 nucleotide sequence: TGTGCCAGCACTGAACAGGGGATGAGCAATCAGCCCCAGCATTTT.

V and J are TRBV7-9 and TRBJ2-7; 9 bases align to TRBD1. Germline V gives CDR1 SEHNR, CDR2 FQNEAQ (reference sequence). This CDR3 has 14 residues. Germline trimming cut 6 bases from V and 3 bases from J; bases unmatched to any gene: 6. This CDR3 is CASRGGGQGYEQYF. DNA for the CDR3: TGTGCCAGCAGGGGGGGGGGACAGGGCTACGAGCAGTACTTC.

This clonotype showed up many times. The rearrangement uses TRBV28 and TRBJ2-5; the D is unclear. V lost 3 bases to trimming and J lost 3 bases, with 11 bases between them. The germline V gene encodes CDR1 MDHEN and CDR2 SYDVKM. The CDR3 contains 14 residues. The CDR3 nucleotides read TGTGCCAGCAGTTTTCCCGCCCGAAAAGAGACCCAGTACTTC. Translating it yields CASSFPARKETQYF.

This clonotype has just a few counts. The rearrangement links TRBV7-9 to TRBJ2-3; 9 bases map to TRBD1. The CDR3 runs 16 residues. V lost 3 bases to trimming and J lost 1 base; unmatched junction nucleotides: 5. Germline V gene lookup returns CDR1 SEHNR and CDR2 FQNEAQ (reference sequence). This CDR3 reads CASSFNRGLRTDTQYF. The DNA of the CDR3 is TGTGCCAGCAGCTTCAACAGGGGGCTTCGCACAGATACGCAGTATTTT.

This clonotype was counted between two and nine times. A junction boundary mismatches the germline segment, possibly from a read error. The genes are TRBV7-3 and TRBJ2-5; TRBD1 aligns across 8 bases. Germline CDR1 is SGHTA and CDR2 is FQGTGA. The CDR3 runs 17 residues. In DNA, the CDR3 is TGTGCTAGCAGCTTAACCGGGGGACAGGAGATTCAAGAGACCCAGTACTTC. Protein: CASSLTGGQEIQETQYF. The full variable domain, its missing parts supplied by reference TRBV7-3 and TRBJ2-5, is GAGVSQTPSNKVTEKGKYVELRCDPISGHTALYWYRQSLGQGPEFLIYFQGTGAADDSGLPNDRFFAVRPEGSVSTLKIQRTERGDSAVYLCASSLTGGQEIQETQYFGPGTRLLVL.

A remark on this clonotype: Just one base apart from a much larger clone, this may be a read error. The V call is TRBV27, the J call TRBJ2-3; no firm D call. V lost 4 bases and J 2 bases, leaving 7 bases between the germline ends. This CDR3 is built from 13 residues. Germline V lookup: CDR1 MNHEY, CDR2 SMNVEV (reference sequence). The CDR3 DNA is TGTGCCAGCAGTTCCCACACCACAGATACGCAGTATTTT. Protein sequence: CASSSHTTDTQYF.

The chain employs TRBV29-1 and TRBJ2-1; D gene ambiguous. The CDR3 runs to 10 residues. CDR1 is SQVTM and CDR2 is ANQGSEA in the germline V gene. The V gene lost 8 bases and the J gene lost 8 bases, with 10 bases spanning the gap. In DNA, the CDR3 is TGCAGCACCCTGTCCGATGAGCAGTTCTTC. It encodes CSTLSDEQFF.